This TCR beta chain originates from a study of metastatic and nonmetastatic thyroid tumors. Study summary: Samples came from malignant and benign thyroid patients, and repertoires were compared across blood and tumor or nodule tissue. Notes on the study in general: Malignant thyroid tumors reportedly had TCR beta diversity that was significantly higher than in benign nodules, in blood and tumor.

This clone has only a few counts. Its antigen is undetermined. Losses at the gene ends were 6 bases for V and 7 bases for J; bases not matched to a gene: 7. Germline CDR1 and CDR2: MNHEY and SVGEGT. The CDR3 extends over 13 amino acids. Until they underwent thyroid surgery, no patient had received any treatment. How the authors handled the data: To classify distant metastasis in papillary thyroid cancer, a model was built from CDR3 differences across clinicopathological groups. Using MiXCR, TCRdb reanalyzed the PCR reads. Here the V and J calls rest on TCRdb's processing, not on the authors' analysis. The sample has roughly 4,700 clones; 28% are singletons.

The chain uses TRBV6-2 or TRBV6-3 and TRBJ1-2; 8 bases are a match to TRBD1. The specimen was adjacent normal tissue. The TCR sequence derives from a female donor with papillary thyroid cancer or a benign thyroid nodule (not recorded which). Some clones in this sample may be carry-over from other donors' samples. The CDR3 DNA sequence: TGTGCCAGCAGATACGACAGGGGAGGTGGCTACACCTTC. It yields the protein CASRYDRGGGYTF.